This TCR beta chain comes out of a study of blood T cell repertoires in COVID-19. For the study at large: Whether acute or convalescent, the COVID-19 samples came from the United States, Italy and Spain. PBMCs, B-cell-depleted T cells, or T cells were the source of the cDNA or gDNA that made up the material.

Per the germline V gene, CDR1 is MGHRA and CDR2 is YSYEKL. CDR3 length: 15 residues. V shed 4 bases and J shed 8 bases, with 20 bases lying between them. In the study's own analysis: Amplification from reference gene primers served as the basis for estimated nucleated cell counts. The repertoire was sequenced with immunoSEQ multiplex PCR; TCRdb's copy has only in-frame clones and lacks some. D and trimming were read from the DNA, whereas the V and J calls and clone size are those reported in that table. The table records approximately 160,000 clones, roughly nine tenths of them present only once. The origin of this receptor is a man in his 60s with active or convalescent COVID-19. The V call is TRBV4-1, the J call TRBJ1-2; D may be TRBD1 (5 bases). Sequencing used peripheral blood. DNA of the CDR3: TGCGCCAGCAGCCCCGCGGGACTGACGGTATACGGCTACACCTTC. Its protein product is CASSPAGLTVYGYTF.